This T cell receptor beta chain was identified in a study of T cell clonality in common variable immunodeficiency. About this clone itself: Antigen: not known. The read terminates 3 residues before the CDR3 end, so the remaining end is supplied by the germline J gene.

The protocol was immunoSEQ multiplex PCR, while the TCRdb copy is restricted to in-frame clones and leaves out a portion. There are tens of thousands of clones in the sample, none observed a single time. The germline CDR1 and CDR2 sequences are SGHVS and FNYEAQ. The CDR3 spans 14 residues. The V and J ends lost 5 bases and 5 bases, in that order; junction bases with no gene match: 6. Whole-study findings and limits: Fewer deletions and N-nucleotide insertions were reportedly seen in common variable immunodeficiency TCR beta sequences.

The sequenced sample consisted of peripheral blood mononuclear cells. The TCR was taken from a human donor with common variable immunodeficiency. J is TRBJ1-5 and V is TRBV7-6, with TRBD1 matching 7 bases. The CDR3 sequence is CASSGRGSDQPQHF. The CDR3 bases that were read are TGTGCCAGCAGCGGCAGGGGGTCGGATCAGCCC.